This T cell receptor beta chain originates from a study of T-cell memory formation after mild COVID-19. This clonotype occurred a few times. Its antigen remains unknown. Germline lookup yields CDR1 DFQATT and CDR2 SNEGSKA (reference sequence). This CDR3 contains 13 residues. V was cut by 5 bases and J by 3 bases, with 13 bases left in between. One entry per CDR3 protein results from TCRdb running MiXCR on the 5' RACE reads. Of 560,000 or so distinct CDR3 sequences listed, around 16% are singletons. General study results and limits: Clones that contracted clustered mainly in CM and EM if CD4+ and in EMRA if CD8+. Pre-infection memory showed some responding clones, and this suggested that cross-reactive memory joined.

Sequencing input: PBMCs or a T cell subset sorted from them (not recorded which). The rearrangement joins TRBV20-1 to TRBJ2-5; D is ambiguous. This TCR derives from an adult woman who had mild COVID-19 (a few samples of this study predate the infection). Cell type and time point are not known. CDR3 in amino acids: CSARKDLKETQYF. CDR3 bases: TGCAGTGCTCGCAAGGACCTAAAAGAGACCCAGTACTTC.